One TCR beta chain is described in this entry. This specimen comes from a study of cytotoxic CD8 clonotypes in ibrutinib-treated CLL. This CDR3 comprises 15 residues. J gave up 8 bases and V 4 bases, and 6 bases lay outside the gene matches. CDR1 LNHNV and CDR2 YYDKDF come from the germline V gene (reference sequence). Measured with immunoSEQ multiplex PCR; TCRdb has only the in-frame clones, and not every one. The profile covers 150,000 to 200,000 clones, with over 60% appearing a single time and about an eighth taken by the ten largest. The TCR comes from a human donor with chronic lymphocytic leukemia. This chain joins TRBV15 and TRBJ2-6, with TRBD2 matching 9 bases. The source material was PBMCs, sampled after 24 months of ibrutinib treatment. CDR3 sequence (DNA): TGTGCCACCAGCAAACTTAGCGGGAGTTCCAACGTCCTGACTTTC. It is translated as CATSKLSGSSNVLTF.